The clone carrying this T cell receptor (beta chain) was counted ten times or more. Its matching antigen is unknown. Arm-PCR of CDR3 regions and iRepertoire HTBI primers were used to build TCR beta libraries. MiXCR, applied by TCRdb to the multiplex PCR reads, yields one record per CDR3 protein. Of approximately 490,000 distinct CDR3 sequences listed, about a sixth are singletons. Described time point: newly diagnosed GD, antithyroid drugs for less than 3 months. PBMCs provided the RNA from which the TCR library was made. The patients were enrolled through endocrinology in Xi'an, China. These data come from a study of regulatory T cells in long-lasting Graves disease. Study at large: Graves' patients who were just diagnosed had used antithyroid drugs for under 3 months.

Findings and caveats of the study: Persistent patients had a count of shared public clonotypes (approximately 2,800) that exceeded that of new patients (approximately 1,000).

Germline V gene lookup returns CDR1 MDHEN and CDR2 SYDVKM. This CDR3 spans 16 amino acids. J was trimmed by 6 bases and V by 6 bases; bases with no gene match: 17. These data were also reused for a study on T cells in Graves' hyperthyroidism and ophthalmopathy. That publication notes: Blood held most thyroid clonotypes expanded above 0.001 frequency.

The sample was peripheral blood mononuclear cells (PBMCs), taken at new diagnosis, from a patient treated with antithyroid drugs. V is TRBV28 and J is TRBJ2-7, with 7 bases matching TRBD2. The TCR comes from a man between 40 and 49 years old with Graves disease. The DNA for the CDR3 is TGTGCCAGCAGACCCAACCGGGGGAGGGGTGGTGGCGAGCAGTACTTC. Residues: CASRPNRGRGGGEQYF.